This T cell receptor (beta chain) originates from a study of blood T cell repertoires in COVID-19. Study information: The origin of the acute and convalescent COVID-19 samples was the United States, Italy and Spain.

Per the original data handling: For nucleated cells, counts were estimated from reference gene primer amplification. The repertoire was sequenced with immunoSEQ multiplex PCR; TCRdb's copy has only in-frame clones and lacks some. The D gene and trimming were derived from the DNA, and the V and J assignments and clone size from that table. Here the sample spans tens of thousands of clones, over 75% being singletons. This clone was detected once. Seattle enrolled patients during active infection and tracked them longitudinally. The germline V gene encodes CDR1 LNHDA and CDR2 SQIVND (reference sequence). This CDR3 spans 15 amino acids. The ends were cut back, 6 bases at V and 0 bases at J, with 9 bases in the middle.

The source material was peripheral blood. This receptor was identified in a woman older than 75 with COVID-19, enrolled during active disease. The chain couples TRBV19 to TRBJ1-6; no clear D gene. DNA for the CDR3: TGTGCCAGTAGGGCCCAAAGCTCCTATAATTCACCCCTCCACTTT. Translating it yields CASRAQSSYNSPLHF. Variable domain in full (rest from reference TRBV19 and TRBJ1-6): DGGITQSPKYLFRKEGQNVTLSCEQNLNHDAMYWYRQDPGQGLRLIYYSQIVNDFQKGDIAEGYSVSREKKESFPLTVTSAQKNPTAFYLCASRAQSSYNSPLHFGNGTRLTVT.